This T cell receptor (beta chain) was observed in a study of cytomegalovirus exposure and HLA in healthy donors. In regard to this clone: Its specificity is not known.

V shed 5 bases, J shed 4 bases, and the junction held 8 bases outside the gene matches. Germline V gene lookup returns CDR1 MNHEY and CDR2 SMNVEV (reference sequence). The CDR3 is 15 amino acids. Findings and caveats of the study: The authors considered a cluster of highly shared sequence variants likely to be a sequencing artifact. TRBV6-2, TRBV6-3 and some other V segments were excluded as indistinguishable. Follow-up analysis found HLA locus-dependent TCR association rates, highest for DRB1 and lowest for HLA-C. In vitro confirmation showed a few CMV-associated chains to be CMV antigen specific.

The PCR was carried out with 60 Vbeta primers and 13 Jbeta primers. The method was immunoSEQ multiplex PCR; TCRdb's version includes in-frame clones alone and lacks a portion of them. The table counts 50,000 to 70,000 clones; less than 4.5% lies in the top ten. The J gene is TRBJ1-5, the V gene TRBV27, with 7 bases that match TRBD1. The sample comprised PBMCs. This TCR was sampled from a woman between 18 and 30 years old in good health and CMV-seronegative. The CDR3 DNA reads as TGTGCCAGCAGTCAGGGGACAGTGGGTAATCAGCCCCAGCATTTT. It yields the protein CASSQGTVGNQPQHF.